Each of the 4 T cell receptor beta chains below was sequenced from the same sample in a study of shared clonotypes between healthy human individuals. Only in-frame clones appear in the TCRdb table, and some are missing; sequencing was by immunoSEQ multiplex PCR. The top ten clones hold roughly 1.4% of a sample with some 1 million clones, roughly 80% of them seen once. The sequenced material came from memory CD4+ T cells sorted from blood. The subset: CD45RA-negative fraction. These receptors originate from a man aged 18 to 35 in good health.

The genes are TRBV29-1 and TRBJ1-1, with 7 bases aligning to TRBD1. CDR1 SQVTM and CDR2 ANQGSEA come from the germline V gene. Trimming at V came to 6 bases and at J to 4 bases, leaving 5 bases not matched to a gene. There are 12 residues in the CDR3. CDR3 sequence reads: CSVEGASTEAFF. DNA for the CDR3: TGCAGCGTCGAGGGGGCGAGCACTGAAGCTTTCTTT.

The chain carries TRBV5-8 and TRBJ2-3, with TRBD2 identical over 7 bases. CDR3 size: 15 residues. CDR1 is SGHTS and CDR2 is YDEGEE in the germline V gene. The V and J ends lost 4 bases and 2 bases, in that order; junction bases with no gene match: 7. For the CDR3, the DNA is TGTGCCAGCAGCGGGAGGGACCGACACACAGATACGCAGTATTTT. Its translation: CASSGRDRHTDTQYF. The full variable domain, with the rest looked up from reference TRBV5-8 and TRBJ2-3, is EAGVTQSPTHLIKTRGQQATLRCSPISGHTSVYWYQQALGLGLQFLLWYDEGEERNRGNFPPRFSGRQFPNYSSELNVNALELEDSALYLCASSGRDRHTDTQYFGPGTRLTVL.

The V and J genes are TRBV14 and TRBJ1-2, with 7 bases lining up with TRBD1. This CDR3 contains 16 residues. V was pared by 1 base and J by 3 bases, with 8 bases of the junction left unmatched. CDR1 is SGHDN and CDR2 is FVKESK in the germline V gene. CDR3 sequence (DNA): TGTGCCAGCAGCCAAGGAGTAAACAGGGGTTACTATGGCTACACCTTC. This translates into CASSQGVNRGYYGYTF.

A note on this clone: Other nucleotide sequences in the sample specify the same CDR3. The DNA of the CDR3 is TGCGCCAGCAGCTTGGCCTTGGGGGAGACCCAGTACTTC. Its protein is CASSLALGETQYF. This chain joins TRBV5-1 and TRBJ2-5; D remains unclear. Trimming stripped 0 bases from V and 5 bases from J, with 8 bases between. This CDR3 comprises 13 residues. The germline gives CDR1 SGHRS, CDR2 YFSETQ. The full variable domain, completed using reference TRBV5-1 and TRBJ2-5, is KAGVTQTPRYLIKTRGQQVTLSCSPISGHRSVSWYQQTPGQGLQFLFEYFSETQRNKGNFPGRFSGRQFSNSRSEMNVSTLELGDSALYLCASSLALGETQYFGPGTRLLVL.